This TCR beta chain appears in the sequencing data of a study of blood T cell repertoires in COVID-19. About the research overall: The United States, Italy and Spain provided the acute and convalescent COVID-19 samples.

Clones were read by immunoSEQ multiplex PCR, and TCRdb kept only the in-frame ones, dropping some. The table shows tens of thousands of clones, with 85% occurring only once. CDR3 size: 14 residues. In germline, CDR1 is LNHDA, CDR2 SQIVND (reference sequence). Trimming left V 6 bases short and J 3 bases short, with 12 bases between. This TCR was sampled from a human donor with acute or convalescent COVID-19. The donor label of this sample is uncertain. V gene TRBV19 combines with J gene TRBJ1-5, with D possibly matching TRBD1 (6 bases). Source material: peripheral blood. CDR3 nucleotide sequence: TGTGCCAGTAGCAAAACAGGGAACAATCAGCCCCAGCATTTT. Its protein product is CASSKTGNNQPQHF. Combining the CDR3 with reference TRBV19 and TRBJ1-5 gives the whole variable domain DGGITQSPKYLFRKEGQNVTLSCEQNLNHDAMYWYRQDPGQGLRLIYYSQIVNDFQKGDIAEGYSVSREKKESFPLTVTSAQKNPTAFYLCASSKTGNNQPQHFGDGTRLSIL.